The clone carrying this T cell receptor (beta chain) was recorded many times. Antigen specificity is unknown. This specimen belongs to a study of T cells in Graves' hyperthyroidism and ophthalmopathy. Points from the study as a whole: The model foresaw ophthalmopathy a median around seven months prior to onset.

V gave up 3 bases and J gave up 2 bases, with 7 bases separating them. The germline V gene encodes CDR1 ENHRY and CDR2 SYGVKD. This CDR3 has 14 amino acids. RNA transcripts yielded amplified TCR beta CDR3 regions. A set of HTBI primers served as the primers for a first-round RT-PCR of the TCR CDR3. Using its own MiXCR run on the multiplex PCR reads, TCRdb lists one record per CDR3 protein. This sample carries more than 500,000 distinct CDR3 sequences, about half of them seen once, and the ten largest clones take about 20%. Used for diagnoses were clinical symptoms, serum thyroxine and TRAb, thyroid ultrasound and orbital computed tomography.

Sequenced sample: peripheral blood or thyroid tissue (not recorded which). This chain links TRBV10-3 with TRBJ2-2; a possible D gene is TRBD1 (5 bases). The sequence derives from an adult woman with Graves' disease, either hyperthyroidism or ophthalmopathy (not recorded which). CDR3 region: CAISDDSNTGELFF. The CDR3 bases are TGTGCCATCAGTGACGACAGTAACACCGGGGAGCTGTTTTTT.